Listed here are 9 T cell receptor beta chains from one sample, sequenced in a study of T-cell reconstitution after alpha-beta-depleted transplantation in children. The TCRbeta library was prepared with unique molecular identifiers. MiXCR, run by TCRdb on the PCR reads, gives a single entry per CDR3 protein. The sample carries around 700,000 distinct CDR3 sequences, about 12% recorded once. This material consisted of PBMCs, taken before TCRalphabeta/CD19-depleted stem cell transplant. These receptors were obtained from a girl aged 2 to 10 with congenital amegakaryocytic thrombocytopenia, due to receive a stem cell transplant.

This clonotype was detected many times. The chain combines TRBV5-1 with TRBJ2-7; 13 nucleotides agree with TRBD2. With V trimmed by 4 bases and J by 3 bases, 10 bases remained unmatched. CDR1 and CDR2 (germline): SGHRS, YFSETQ. The CDR3 sequence is 17 residues long. The chain's CDR3 is CASSQEGLAGVYYEQYF. In nucleotides, the CDR3 is TGCGCCAGCAGCCAAGAAGGACTAGCGGGAGTATACTACGAGCAGTACTTC.

This clonotype was seen repeatedly, ten times or more. The rearrangement uses TRBV20-1 and TRBJ2-3, with D possibly being TRBD2 (6 bases). V lost 5 bases, J lost 4 bases, and 22 bases lay in between. CDR1 DFQATT and CDR2 SNEGSKA come from the germline V gene (reference sequence). The CDR3 extends over 16 amino acids. The CDR3 sequence: CSAPSTASDGADTQYF. The DNA of the CDR3 is TGCAGTGCTCCTTCAACCGCTAGCGATGGTGCAGATACGCAGTATTTT.

This clonotype was detected many times. The V gene is TRBV7-6, the J gene TRBJ2-1; 12 bases are shared with TRBD2. CDR1 and CDR2 (germline): SGHVS, FNYEAQ. The length of the CDR3 is 19 residues. The V segment lost 1 base and the J segment 1 base; nucleotides outside the gene matches: 8. The CDR3 is CASSLDRLAGVRSYNEQFF. Here the CDR3 DNA reads TGTGCCAGCAGCTTAGATAGACTAGCGGGAGTTAGGTCCTACAATGAGCAGTTCTTC.

The chain couples TRBV3-1 to TRBJ2-1; D is unclear. The CDR3 totals 14 residues. Trimming removed 0 bases at V and 4 bases at J, with 7 bases between. The germline gives CDR1 LGHDT, CDR2 YNNKEL (reference sequence). The CDR3 is CASSQDPGYNEQFF. In nucleotides, the CDR3 is TGTGCCAGCAGCCAAGATCCAGGTTACAATGAGCAGTTCTTC.

This clonotype came up many times. The rearrangement uses TRBV20-1 and TRBJ2-1; TRBD1 matches at 9 bases. This CDR3 is built from 14 residues. Germline trimming cut 1 base from V and 8 bases from J; bases unmatched to any gene: 6. Germline values: CDR1 DFQATT, CDR2 SNEGSKA (reference sequence). The CDR3 region is CSARAHTGGDEQFF. The CDR3 DNA sequence: TGCAGTGCTAGAGCGCATACAGGGGGCGATGAGCAGTTCTTC.

This clonotype was counted ten times or more. This rearrangement joins TRBV5-1 to TRBJ2-1, with TRBD2 matching over 8 bases. The germline V gene has CDR1 SGHRS and CDR2 YFSETQ. V shed 0 bases and J 4 bases; nucleotides not matched to a gene: 3. The length of the CDR3 is 15 residues. CDR3 bases: TGCGCCAGCAGCTTGGCCCCTAGCGGGTACAATGAGCAGTTCTTC. Translation gives CASSLAPSGYNEQFF.

J is TRBJ2-2 and V is TRBV10-3; the match to TRBD2 covers 9 bases. The CDR3 contains 16 residues. The V segment lost 4 bases and the J segment 0 bases; nucleotides outside the gene matches: 3. Germline values: CDR1 ENHRY, CDR2 SYGVKD. The CDR3 DNA reads as TGTGCCATCAGTGTCTCTAGCGGGACGAACACCGGGGAGCTGTTTTTT. Its protein product is CAISVSSGTNTGELFF.

Regarding this clonotype: A clone one base away is much larger, so this may be a read error. V gene TRBV20-1 combines with J gene TRBJ2-1; the D gene is possibly TRBD2 (5 bases). The CDR3 has 10 amino acids. Germline-derived CDR1 and CDR2 are DFQATT and SNEGSKA (reference sequence). The CDR3 here is CIASISEQFF. DNA for the CDR3: TGCATTGCTAGCATCTCGGAGCAGTTCTTC.

The chain recombines TRBV28 with TRBJ1-1; 7 positions agree with TRBD1. Germline V gives CDR1 MDHEN, CDR2 SYDVKM. The CDR3 spans 12 residues. The ends lost 6 bases at V and 7 bases at J; junction bases unmatched: 5. Here the CDR3 DNA reads TGTGCCAGCAGAATACAGGGGCGTGAAGCTTTCTTT. This gives the protein CASRIQGREAFF. Complete variable domain (other parts from reference TRBV28 and TRBJ1-1): DVKVTQSSRYLVKRTGEKVFLECVQDMDHENMFWYRQDPGLGLRLIYFSYDVKMKEKGDIPEGYSVSREKKERFSLILESASTNQTSMYLCASRIQGREAFFGQGTRLTVV.